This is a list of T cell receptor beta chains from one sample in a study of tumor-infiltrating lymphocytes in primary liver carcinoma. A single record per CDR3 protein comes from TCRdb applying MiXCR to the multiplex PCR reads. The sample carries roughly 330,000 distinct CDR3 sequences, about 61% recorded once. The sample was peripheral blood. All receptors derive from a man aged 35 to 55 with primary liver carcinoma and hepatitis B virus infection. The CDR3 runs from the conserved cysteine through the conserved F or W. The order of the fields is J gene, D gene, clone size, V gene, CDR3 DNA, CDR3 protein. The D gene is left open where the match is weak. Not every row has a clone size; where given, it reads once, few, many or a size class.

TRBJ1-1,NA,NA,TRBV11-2,TGTGTCAGCAGCTTGCGCGGAAACTTGAACACTGTAGCTTTCTTT,CVSSLRGNLNTVAFF
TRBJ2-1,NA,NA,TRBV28,TGTGCCAGCAGTTCAACCATGGGGAATGAGCAGTTCTTC,CASSSTMGNEQFF
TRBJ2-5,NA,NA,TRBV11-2,TGTGTCAGCAGCTTAAAGGAGACCCAGAACTTC,CVSSLKETQNF
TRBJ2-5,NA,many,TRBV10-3,TGTGCCATCAGAGATAGACAGGACCCACAAGAGACCCAGTACTTC,CAIRDRQDPQETQYF
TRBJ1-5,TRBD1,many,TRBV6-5,TGTGCCAGCAGTTCGGACAGGGCGCGCAATCAGCCCCAGCATTTT,CASSSDRARNQPQHF
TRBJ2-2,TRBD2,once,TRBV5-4,TGTGCCAGCAGATCTAGCGGAGGGGCCGACGGGGAGCTGTTTTTT,CASRSSGGADGELFF
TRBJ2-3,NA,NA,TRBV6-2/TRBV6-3,TGTGCCGGCTCGCCGTTTGTCCCCACAGATACGCAGTATTTT,CAGSPFVPTDTQYF
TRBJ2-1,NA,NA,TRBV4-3,TGCGCCAGCAGCCAAGAACCTTCAGGAACATCCTCCTACGAGCAGTTCTTC,CASSQEPSGTSSYEQFF
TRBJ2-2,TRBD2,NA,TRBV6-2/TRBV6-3,TGTGCCAGCCATAAGCTTGGACTAGCACGTGCCGGGGAGCTGTTTTTT,CASHKLGLARAGELFF
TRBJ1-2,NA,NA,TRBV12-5,TGTGCTAGTGGTTCGGGCCCCGCAGGCTACACCTTC,CASGSGPAGYTF
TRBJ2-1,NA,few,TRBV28,TGTGCCAGCACCCCTCGTCCGACAGGATACAATGAGCAGTTCTTC,CASTPRPTGYNEQFF
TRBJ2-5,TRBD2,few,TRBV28,TGTGCCAGCAGTGGGACCGGGACTAGGGGCGACCAAGAGACCCAGTACTTC,CASSGTGTRGDQETQYF
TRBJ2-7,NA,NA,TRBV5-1,TGCGCCAGCAGGGGACGGACAGAATCCTACGAGCAGTACTTC,CASRGRTESYEQYF
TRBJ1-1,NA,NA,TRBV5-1,TGCGCCAGCAGCTACCCCCCCAGGGGTGGCACTGAAGCTTTCTTT,CASSYPPRGGTEAFF
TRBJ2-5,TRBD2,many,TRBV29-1,TGCAGCGTTACCGGGACTAGCGGACAAGAGACCCAGTACTTC,CSVTGTSGQETQYF
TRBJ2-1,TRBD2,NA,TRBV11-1,TGTGCCAGCAGCGGTGGACCAGCGGGAGGAGCATACAATGAGCAGTTCTTT,CASSGGPAGGAYNEQFF